The 9 T cell receptor beta chains below were found in one sample sequenced in a study of shared T cell receptors in the human thymus. Here immunoSEQ multiplex PCR was the method, and the copy in TCRdb shows in-frame clones only, minus some. Found here are approximately 400,000 clones, roughly 94% of them singletons; the top ten hold roughly 0.02%. Sequencing used thymocytes. Receptors originate from a human donor.

V usage is TRBV30 and J usage is TRBJ2-7, with D tentatively TRBD1 (6 bases). There are 16 residues in the CDR3. Germline V gene lookup returns CDR1 GTSNPN and CDR2 SVGIG (reference sequence). V was clipped by 8 bases and J by 0 bases, with 23 bases between them. CDR3 in amino acids: CAGRDPVWGPSYEQYF. The DNA of the CDR3 is TGTGCCGGCCGGGACCCAGTGTGGGGGCCCTCCTACGAGCAGTACTTC.

This clone appeared a single time. The rearrangement joins TRBV18 to TRBJ2-6; the D is unclear. This CDR3 is 14 amino acids long. Germline loops: CDR1 KGHSH, CDR2 LQKENI. V lost 1 base to trimming and J lost 4 bases, with 5 bases between them. The CDR3 nucleotides read TGTGCCAGCTCACCACGGTCAGGGGCCAACGTCCTGACTTTC. Its protein product is CASSPRSGANVLTF. Using reference TRBV18 and TRBJ2-6 for the parts outside the CDR3, the full variable domain is NAGVMQNPRHLVRRRGQEARLRCSPMKGHSHVYWYRQLPEEGLKFMVYLQKENIIDESGMPKERFSAEFPKEGPSILRIQQVVRGDSAAYFCASSPRSGANVLTFGAGSRLTVL.

The J gene is TRBJ2-7, the V gene TRBV19; 8 bases are shared with TRBD1. From germline, CDR1 is LNHDA and CDR2 SQIVND (reference sequence). This CDR3 is built from 14 residues. After removal of 6 bases from V and 3 bases from J, the junction contained 7 bases not matched to a gene. The CDR3 DNA reads as TGTGCCAGTAGCCGAACAGGGGGTAGCTACGAGCAGTACTTC. It codes for CASSRTGGSYEQYF.

The chain employs TRBV30 and TRBJ1-2, with 8 bases fitting TRBD1. This CDR3 has 14 residues. V gave up 0 bases and J gave up 2 bases; unmatched junction bases: 2. The germline CDR1 and CDR2 sequences are GTSNPN and SVGIG (reference sequence). CDR3 DNA sequence: TGTGCCTGGAGTGTACGGACAGGGAACTATGGCTACACCTTC. Translated: CAWSVRTGNYGYTF.

The chain employs TRBV27 and TRBJ2-5; D unresolved. Germline CDR1 is MNHEY and CDR2 is SMNVEV (reference sequence). This CDR3 is 13 amino acids long. Trimming took 3 bases from V and 2 from J, leaving 7 bases between them. CDR3 nucleotide sequence: TGTGCCAGCAGTTTTTGGAGACAAGAGACCCAGTACTTC. Encoded protein: CASSFWRQETQYF.

The rearrangement joins TRBV6-1 to TRBJ2-1; the D gene could be TRBD1 or TRBD2 (5 bases each). CDR3 length: 15 amino acids. The V and J ends lost 2 bases and 4 bases respectively, with 12 bases between them. Germline assignment: CDR1 MNHNS and CDR2 SASEGT. The CDR3 reads CASSEQGDHYNEQFF. The CDR3 region has the DNA TGTGCCAGCAGTGAACAGGGAGATCATTACAATGAGCAGTTCTTC.

This chain links TRBV19 with TRBJ1-5; TRBD1 agrees at 8 bases. The CDR3 is made up of 15 amino acids. Germline V gene sequence: CDR1 LNHDA, CDR2 SQIVND (reference sequence). Trimming took 4 bases from V and 7 from J; bases not matched to a gene: 9. Here the CDR3 DNA reads TGTGCCAGTAGTAGACGTCAGGGGGCGGGGCAGCCCCAGCATTTT. Protein product: CASSRRQGAGQPQHF.

The V and J genes are TRBV7-8 and TRBJ2-7, with 11 bases identical to TRBD2. The CDR3 is 17 residues long. The germline CDR1 and CDR2 sequences are SGHVS and FQNEAQ. The V segment lost 5 bases and the J segment 0 bases; nucleotides outside the gene matches: 9. In DNA, the CDR3 is TGTGCCAGCAGCCTGGGACTAGCGGCTGTGCTCTCCTACGAGCAGTACTTC. Its protein is CASSLGLAAVLSYEQYF.

V and J are TRBV5-1 and TRBJ2-1, with 7 bases that match TRBD2. The CDR3 is 13 residues long. CDR1 is SGHRS, CDR2 YFSETQ, per germline. Unmatched junction bases numbered 7, after V lost 7 bases and J lost 6 bases. The CDR3 bases are TGCGCCAGCCGACTAGCTGATGGCAATGAGCAGTTCTTC. Translated, it gives CASRLADGNEQFF.